This T cell receptor beta chain comes out of a study of blood T cell repertoires in COVID-19. Study background: The study drew acute and convalescent COVID-19 samples from the United States, Italy and Spain. T cells, B-cell-depleted T cells, or PBMCs supplied cDNA or gDNA.

With 0 bases clipped from V and 6 bases from J, the junction kept 7 bases outside the gene matches. Germline assignment: CDR1 LGHNA and CDR2 YSLEER. This CDR3 comprises 17 residues. In the authors' workflow: Researchers report that nucleated cell counts were estimated from reference gene primer amplification. Measured with immunoSEQ multiplex PCR; TCRdb has only the in-frame clones, and not every one. That table furnishes V, J and clone size, whereas the DNA furnished D and trimming. The table has about 130,000 clones, more than 80% seen once. This clone was picked up a small number of times. This sequence was found in a human donor in a cohort sampled during active COVID-19. The sequenced sample was peripheral blood. V gene TRBV4-3 combines with J gene TRBJ2-1; 11 bases match TRBD1. The CDR3 DNA reads TGCGCCAGCAGCCAAGAAGGGACAGGGGGGATCAGCAATGAGCAGTTCTTC. Translated: CASSQEGTGGISNEQFF.